There are many counts of the clone carrying this T cell receptor beta chain. Serum thyroxine and TRAb, along with clinical symptoms, thyroid ultrasound and orbital computed tomography, were what diagnosis relied on. The sample comes from a study of Graves' ophthalmopathy and Graves' hyperthyroidism. The germline gives CDR1 SQVTM, CDR2 ANQGSEA. The CDR3 is made up of 12 amino acids. With V trimmed by 4 bases and J by 4 bases, 1 base remained unmatched. Amplification targeted the TCR beta CDR3 regions, with RNA transcripts as the source material. HTBI primers were used in a first-round RT-PCR, which preceded a second-round multiplex PCR. TCRdb re-derived calls from the multiplex PCR reads in MiXCR, one entry per CDR3 protein. The sample carries about 1.2 million distinct CDR3 sequences, less than 45% recorded once.

The V call is TRBV29-1, the J call TRBJ1-2; 9 positions match TRBD1. This clonotype originated in an adult man with Graves' hyperthyroidism. Sequenced material: peripheral blood or thyroid tissue (not recorded which). CDR3 sequence: CSVVDRGYGYTF. The CDR3 DNA follows: TGCAGCGTTGTGGACAGGGGCTATGGCTACACCTTC.